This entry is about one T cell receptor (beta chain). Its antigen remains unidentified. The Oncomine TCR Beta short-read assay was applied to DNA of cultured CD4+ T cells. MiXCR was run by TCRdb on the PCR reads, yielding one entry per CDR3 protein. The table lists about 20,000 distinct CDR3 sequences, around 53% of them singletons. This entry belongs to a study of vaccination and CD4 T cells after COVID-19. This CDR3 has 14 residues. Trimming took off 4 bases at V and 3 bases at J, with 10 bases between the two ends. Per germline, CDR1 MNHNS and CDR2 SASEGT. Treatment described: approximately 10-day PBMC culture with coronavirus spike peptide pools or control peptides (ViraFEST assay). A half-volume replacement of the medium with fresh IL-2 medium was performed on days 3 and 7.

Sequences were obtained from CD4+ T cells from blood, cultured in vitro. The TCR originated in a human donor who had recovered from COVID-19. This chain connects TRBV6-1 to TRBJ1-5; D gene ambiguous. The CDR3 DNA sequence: TGTGCCAGCAGTGGCACCGTATTCAATCAGCCCCAGCATTTT. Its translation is CASSGTVFNQPQHF.